These 20 T cell receptor beta chains were sequenced from one sample in a study of blood T cell repertoires in COVID-19. Profiled with immunoSEQ multiplex PCR; TCRdb holds only in-frame clones, not every one. The sample yields fewer than 400,000 clones, about 87% seen once. Material: peripheral blood. The receptors come from a human donor in a cohort sampled during active COVID-19.

Worth noting for this clone: The identical CDR3 is also encoded by other nucleotide sequences in the sample. The chain links TRBV5-4 to TRBJ2-3, with 9 bases aligning to TRBD1. After removal of 2 bases from V and 2 bases from J, the junction contained 3 bases not matched to a gene. The CDR3 length is 15 residues. CDR1 and CDR2 from the germline V gene are SGHNT and YYREEE (reference sequence). The CDR3 is CASSLGTGITDTQYF. In DNA, the CDR3 is TGTGCCAGCAGCTTAGGGACAGGGATCACAGATACGCAGTATTTT.

The genes are TRBV2 and TRBJ1-4, with a weak D call TRBD1 (6 bases). The germline CDR1 and CDR2 sequences are SNHLY and FYNNEI. This CDR3 contains 16 residues. V was cut by 5 bases and J by 0 bases, with 13 bases left in between. CDR3 amino acids: CASSPDRLTTNEKLFF. CDR3 sequence (DNA): TGTGCCAGCAGTCCCGACAGGCTCACAACTAATGAAAAACTGTTTTTT.

The chain links TRBV10-2 to TRBJ1-6; D is possibly TRBD1 (5 bases). The V end lost 2 bases, the J end lost 4 bases, and 12 bases lay between the germline ends. Germline loops: CDR1 WSHSY, CDR2 SAAADI. The CDR3 extends over 16 amino acids. The CDR3 bases are TGCGCCAGCAGTGAGGGGGGGTTAGATTATAATTCACCCCTCCACTTT. Encoded protein: CASSEGGLDYNSPLHF.

The gene calls are TRBV7-2 and TRBJ2-1, with D tentatively TRBD1 (6 bases). In germline, CDR1 is SGHTA, CDR2 FQGNSA. The CDR3 contains 15 residues. V was cut by 1 base and J by 2 bases, with 9 bases left in between. CDR3 DNA: TGTGCCAGCAGCTTAGGGGGACACCCCTACAATGAGCAGTTCTTC. Its translation: CASSLGGHPYNEQFF.

V is TRBV4-1 and J is TRBJ1-2; D may be TRBD1 (5 bases). CDR3 length: 14 residues. The germline gives CDR1 MGHRA, CDR2 YSYEKL. Trimming removed 4 bases from V and 4 bases from J, with 13 bases in between. Here the CDR3 DNA reads TGCGCCAGCAGCCCGGCAGGGAGGTCCTATGGCTACACCTTC. Translating gives CASSPAGRSYGYTF.

The chain joins TRBV10-3 to TRBJ2-5; D might be TRBD1 (6 bases). Germline CDR1 is ENHRY and CDR2 is SYGVKD. Trimming pared 6 bases from V and 3 bases from J, leaving 11 bases between. CDR3 length equals 13 residues. The CDR3 here is CAIRGRGEETQYF. CDR3 sequence (DNA): TGTGCCATCAGGGGCAGGGGCGAAGAGACCCAGTACTTC.

This clone was detected a few times. The chain employs TRBV7-8 and TRBJ2-2; the match to TRBD2 covers 9 bases. The trim removed 1 base at V and 6 bases at J, leaving 12 bases unmatched. Germline V gene data show CDR1 as SGHVS and CDR2 as FQNEAQ. The length of the CDR3 is 18 residues. The CDR3 loop is CASSLGGSSGGIAGELFF. The CDR3 DNA is TGTGCCAGCAGCTTAGGTGGGAGTAGCGGGGGCATCGCCGGGGAGCTGTTTTTT. Combining the CDR3 with reference TRBV7-8 and TRBJ2-2 gives the whole variable domain GAGVSQSPRYKVAKRGQDVALRCDPISGHVSLFWYQQALGQGPEFLTYFQNEAQLDKSGLPSDRFFAERPEGSVSTLKIQRTQQEDSAVYLCASSLGGSSGGIAGELFFGEGSRLTVL.

The V call is TRBV2, the J call TRBJ1-2, with TRBD1 as a possible D gene (5 bases). The germline V and J ends were trimmed by 4 bases and 3 bases, with 12 bases remaining between them. CDR1 is SNHLY and CDR2 is FYNNEI in the germline V gene. The CDR3 totals 14 residues. CDR3 loop: CASSVQDEDYGYTF. The CDR3, as DNA: TGTGCCAGCAGTGTACAGGACGAGGACTATGGCTACACCTTC.

The chain uses TRBV18 and TRBJ1-2; perhaps TRBD1 as D (6 bases). V was trimmed by 3 bases and J by 0 bases, leaving 11 bases between them. Germline-derived CDR1 and CDR2 are KGHSH and LQKENI. The CDR3 runs to 15 residues. CDR3 sequence (DNA): TGTGCCAGCTCACCCTCGGACAGTTCTAACTATGGCTACACCTTC. Its protein product is CASSPSDSSNYGYTF. Complete variable domain (other parts from reference TRBV18 and TRBJ1-2): NAGVMQNPRHLVRRRGQEARLRCSPMKGHSHVYWYRQLPEEGLKFMVYLQKENIIDESGMPKERFSAEFPKEGPSILRIQQVVRGDSAAYFCASSPSDSSNYGYTFGSGTRLTVV.

The genes are TRBV9 and TRBJ2-7, with 13 bases that match TRBD2. This CDR3 region has 14 residues. After removal of 4 bases from V and 6 bases from J, the junction contained 4 bases not matched to a gene. CDR1 is SGDLS and CDR2 is YYNGEE in the germline V gene. In nucleotides, the CDR3 is TGTGCCAGCAGCCCACGACTAGCGGGAGGCGAGCAGTACTTC. It encodes CASSPRLAGGEQYF.

This clone was recorded a few times. The chain has TRBV5-4 and TRBJ1-5; maybe TRBD1 (5 bases). V was cut by 0 bases and J by 5 bases, with 6 bases left in between. The germline gives CDR1 SGHNT, CDR2 YYREEE (reference sequence). The CDR3 runs 13 residues. DNA for the CDR3: TGTGCCAGCAGCTTGGAACAGGATCAGCCCCAGCATTTT. It translates to CASSLEQDQPQHF. Variable domain in full (rest from reference TRBV5-4 and TRBJ1-5): ETGVTQSPTHLIKTRGQQVTLRCSSQSGHNTVSWYQQALGQGPQFIFQYYREEENGRGNFPPRFSGLQFPNYSSELNVNALELDDSALYLCASSLEQDQPQHFGDGTRLSIL.

The chain uses TRBV5-5 and TRBJ2-7; 10 nucleotides agree with TRBD1. This CDR3 is built from 16 residues. Germline CDR1 and CDR2: SGHKS and YYEKEE (reference sequence). With 0 bases clipped from V and 5 bases from J, the junction kept 8 bases outside the gene matches. The CDR3, as DNA: TGTGCCAGCAGCTTGGGGACAGGGGGGAGTTTGCACGAGCAGTACTTC. Its protein product is CASSLGTGGSLHEQYF.

The rearrangement links TRBV6-1 to TRBJ1-1, with D uncertain. Trimming took off 3 bases at V and 11 bases at J, with 13 bases between the two ends. The CDR3 sequence is 12 residues long. The germline V gene encodes CDR1 MNHNS and CDR2 SASEGT. Here the CDR3 reads CASSEGHFDAFF. As DNA, the CDR3 is TGTGCCAGCAGTGAGGGCCACTTCGACGCTTTCTTT.

J is TRBJ1-1 and V is TRBV30, with D unclear. The CDR3 length is 12 residues. Germline CDR1 is GTSNPN and CDR2 is SVGIG (reference sequence). The CDR3 DNA follows: TGTGCGGTGGAGGAGGTAGGGCTTAAAGCTTTCTTT. It yields the protein CAVEEVGLKAFF.

This chain connects TRBV6-1 to TRBJ2-2; D gene ambiguous. Germline-derived CDR1 and CDR2 are MNHNS and SASEGT. The CDR3 covers 13 residues. V shed 0 bases and J shed 6 bases, with 5 bases lying between them. CDR3 sequence (DNA): TGTGCCAGCAGTGAAGCGTATTCCGGGGAGCTGTTTTTT. This encodes CASSEAYSGELFF.

The chain couples TRBV19 to TRBJ1-2; 7 bases are a match to TRBD1. From germline, CDR1 is LNHDA and CDR2 SQIVND (reference sequence). CDR3 length: 13 residues. With 4 bases clipped from V and 3 bases from J, the junction kept 2 bases outside the gene matches. CDR3 bases: TGTGCCAGTAGTAGTGGGACAGACTATGGCTACACCTTC. Translated: CASSSGTDYGYTF.

The CDR3 spells CASSIDRGQQYF. The CDR3 DNA reads as TGTGCCAGCAGTATCGACAGGGGACAGCAGTACTTC. The gene calls are TRBV2 and TRBJ2-7; 8 bases map to TRBD1. V shed 5 bases and J 8 bases; nucleotides not matched to a gene: 5. Germline V gene sequence: CDR1 SNHLY, CDR2 FYNNEI. The CDR3 is 12 residues long.

V gene TRBV10-3 combines with J gene TRBJ1-2, with a tentative D call TRBD1 (6 bases). Germline V gives CDR1 ENHRY, CDR2 SYGVKD. The CDR3 length is 13 residues. V gave up 0 bases and J gave up 8 bases, with 10 bases separating them. The CDR3 reads CAISESGRGGYTF. CDR3 coding DNA: TGTGCCATCAGTGAGTCGGGCAGGGGAGGCTACACCTTC.

The V gene is TRBV13, the J gene TRBJ1-2, with D tentatively TRBD1 (5 bases). This CDR3 region has 21 residues. The V and J ends lost 1 base and 1 base respectively, with 28 bases between them. CDR1 is PRHDT, CDR2 FYEKMQ, per germline (reference sequence). The CDR3: CASSLEGPWRGKVRVNYGYTF. The CDR3, as DNA: TGTGCCAGCAGCTTAGAAGGGCCCTGGAGGGGCAAGGTCAGAGTTAACTATGGCTACACCTTC.

The chain uses TRBV19 and TRBJ1-2; 11 bases line up with TRBD1. There are 18 residues in the CDR3. J gave up 2 bases and V 5 bases, and 13 bases lay outside the gene matches. Germline loops: CDR1 LNHDA, CDR2 SQIVND (reference sequence). Written as DNA, the CDR3 is TGTGCCAGTAGTGGCTCAGGGACAGGGGGACTGGGGAACTATGGCTACACCTTC. Amino acids: CASSGSGTGGLGNYGYTF.